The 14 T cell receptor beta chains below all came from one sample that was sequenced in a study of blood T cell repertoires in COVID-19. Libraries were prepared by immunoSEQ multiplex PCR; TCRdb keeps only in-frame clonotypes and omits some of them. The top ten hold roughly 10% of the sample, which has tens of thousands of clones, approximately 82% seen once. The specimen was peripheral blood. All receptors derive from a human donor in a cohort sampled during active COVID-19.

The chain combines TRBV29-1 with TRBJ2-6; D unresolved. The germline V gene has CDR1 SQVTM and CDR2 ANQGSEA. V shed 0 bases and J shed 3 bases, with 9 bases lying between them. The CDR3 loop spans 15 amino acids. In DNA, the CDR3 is TGCAGCGTTGAAGAAACTGGGCATGGGGCCAACGTCCTGACTTTC. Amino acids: CSVEETGHGANVLTF.

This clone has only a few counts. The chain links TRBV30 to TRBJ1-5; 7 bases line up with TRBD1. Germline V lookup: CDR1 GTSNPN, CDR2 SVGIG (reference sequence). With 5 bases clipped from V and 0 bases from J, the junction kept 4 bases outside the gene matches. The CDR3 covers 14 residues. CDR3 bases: TGTGCCTGGGGACAGGCGAATAGCAATCAGCCCCAGCATTTT. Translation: CAWGQANSNQPQHF.

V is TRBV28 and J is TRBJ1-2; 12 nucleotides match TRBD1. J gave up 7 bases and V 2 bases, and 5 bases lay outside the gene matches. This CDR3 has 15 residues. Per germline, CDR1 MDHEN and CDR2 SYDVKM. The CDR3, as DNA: TGTGCCAGCAGTTTAGGGGGACAGGGGGCGGGTGGCTACACCTTC. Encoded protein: CASSLGGQGAGGYTF.

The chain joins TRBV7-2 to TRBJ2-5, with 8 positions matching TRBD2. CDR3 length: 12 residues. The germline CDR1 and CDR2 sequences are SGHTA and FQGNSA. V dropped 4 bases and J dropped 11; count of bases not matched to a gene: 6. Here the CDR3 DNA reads TGTGCCAGCAGCTCCATCGGGGGGGCTCAGTACTTC. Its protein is CASSSIGGAQYF.

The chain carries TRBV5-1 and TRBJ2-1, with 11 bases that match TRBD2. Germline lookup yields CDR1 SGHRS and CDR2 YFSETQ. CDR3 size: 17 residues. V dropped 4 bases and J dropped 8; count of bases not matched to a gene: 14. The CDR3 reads CASSTRTSGSMGYEQFF. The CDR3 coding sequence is TGCGCCAGCAGCACAAGAACTAGCGGGAGTATGGGCTATGAGCAGTTCTTC.

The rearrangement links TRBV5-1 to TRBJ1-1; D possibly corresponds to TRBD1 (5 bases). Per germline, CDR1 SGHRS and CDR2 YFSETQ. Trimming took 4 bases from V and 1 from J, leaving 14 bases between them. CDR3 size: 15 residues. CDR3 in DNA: TGCGCCAGCAGCGGCGTCGGGGGGTCGAACACTGAAGCTTTCTTT. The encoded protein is CASSGVGGSNTEAFF.

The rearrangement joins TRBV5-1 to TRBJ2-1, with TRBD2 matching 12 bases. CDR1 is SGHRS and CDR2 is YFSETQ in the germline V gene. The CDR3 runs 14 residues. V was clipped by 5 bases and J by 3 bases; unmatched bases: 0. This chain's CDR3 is CASRTSGSYNEQFF. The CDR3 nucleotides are TGCGCCAGCAGGACTAGCGGGAGCTACAATGAGCAGTTCTTC.

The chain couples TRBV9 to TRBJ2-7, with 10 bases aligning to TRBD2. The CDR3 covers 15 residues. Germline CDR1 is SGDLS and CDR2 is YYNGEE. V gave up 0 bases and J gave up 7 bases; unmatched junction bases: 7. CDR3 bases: TGTGCCAGCAGCGTAGAACTAGCGGGATCGGGGGAGCAGTACTTC. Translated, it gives CASSVELAGSGEQYF.

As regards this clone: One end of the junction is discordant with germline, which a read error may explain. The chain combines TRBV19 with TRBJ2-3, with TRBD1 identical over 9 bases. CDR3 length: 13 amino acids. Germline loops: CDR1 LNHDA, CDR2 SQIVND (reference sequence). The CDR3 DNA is TGTGCCAGTAATTTGGGCCCGGGACAGGGCCTTGATTTT. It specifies CASNLGPGQGLDF.

CDR3 sequence (DNA): TGTGCCAGCAGTCCCGGGACTAGCTACAATGAGCAGTTCTTC. It encodes CASSPGTSYNEQFF. The chain recombines TRBV6-4 with TRBJ2-1; 8 bases match TRBD2. The germline V gene has CDR1 MRHNA and CDR2 SNTAGT. The junction had 3 bases not matched to a gene; V was cut back by 5 bases and J by 3 bases. The CDR3 totals 14 residues.

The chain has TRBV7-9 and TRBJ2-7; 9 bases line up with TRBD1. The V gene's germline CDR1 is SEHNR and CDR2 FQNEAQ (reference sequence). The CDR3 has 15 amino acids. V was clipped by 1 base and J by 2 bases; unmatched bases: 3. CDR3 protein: CASSLEGQGTYEQYF. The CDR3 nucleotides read TGTGCCAGCAGCTTAGAGGGACAGGGTACCTACGAGCAGTACTTC.

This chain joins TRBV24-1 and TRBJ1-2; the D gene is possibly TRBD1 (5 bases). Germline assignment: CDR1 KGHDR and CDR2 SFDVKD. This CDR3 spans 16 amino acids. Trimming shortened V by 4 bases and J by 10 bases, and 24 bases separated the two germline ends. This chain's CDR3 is CATSEMVRGGIEAYTF. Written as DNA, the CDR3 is TGTGCCACCAGTGAAATGGTTAGGGGAGGGATCGAGGCCTACACCTTC.

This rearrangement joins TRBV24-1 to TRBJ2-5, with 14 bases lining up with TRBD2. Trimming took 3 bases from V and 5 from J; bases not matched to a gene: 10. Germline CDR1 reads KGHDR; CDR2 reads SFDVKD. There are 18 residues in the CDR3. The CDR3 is CATSDRGTSGSGRETQYF. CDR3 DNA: TGTGCCACCAGTGATCGAGGGACTAGCGGGAGTGGAAGGGAGACCCAGTACTTC.

DNA for the CDR3: TGCGCCAGCTACCGGCAGGGGCGTAATGAAAAACTGTTTTTT. It codes for CASYRQGRNEKLFF. The gene calls are TRBV23-1 and TRBJ1-4; a weak D match, TRBD1 (6 bases). TRBV23-1 is an ORF for which the function is uncertain. Trimming pared 8 bases from V and 4 bases from J, leaving 14 bases between. CDR3 length: 14 residues.